Shown below are 17 T cell receptor beta chains from a single sample sequenced in a study of T cells in women clearing cervical HPV infection. The data were produced by immunoSEQ multiplex PCR, yet TCRdb's version contains in-frame clones alone and is incomplete. This sample's clone table lists approximately 49,000 clones. The sequenced sample consisted of blood buffy coat. These receptors all come from a woman aged 18 to 75 with a cervical HPV16 infection that either progressed to CIN3+ or cleared (not recorded which).

Points on this clone: The read is 3 residues too short to cover the CDR3 end, so that end is filled in from the germline J gene. The chain has TRBV5-6 and TRBJ2-7, with 8 bases that match TRBD2. The CDR3 has 14 amino acids. The germline V gene has CDR1 SGHDT and CDR2 YYEEEE. The junction had 5 bases not matched to a gene; V was cut back by 4 bases and J by 2 bases. CDR3: CASSPPGLAYEQYF. CDR3 DNA (partial): TGTGCCAGCAGCCCACCGGGACTAGCCTACGAG. The whole variable domain, filled in from reference TRBV5-6 and TRBJ2-7, reads DAGVTQSPTHLIKTRGQQVTLRCSPKSGHDTVSWYQQALGQGPQFIFQYYEEEERQRGNFPDRFSGHQFPNYSSELNVNALLLGDSALYLCASSPPGLAYEQYFGPGTRLTVT.

Points on this clone: The read finishes 3 residues shy of the CDR3 end, and the germline J gene is used to complete it. The V call is TRBV2, the J call TRBJ2-6, with TRBD1 matching over 8 bases. V shed 7 bases, J shed 2 bases, and the junction held 4 bases outside the gene matches. CDR1 is SNHLY and CDR2 is FYNNEI in the germline V gene. CDR3 length: 15 amino acids. The CDR3: CASNPDRAGANVLTF. Partial CDR3 DNA: TGTGCCAGCAATCCGGACAGGGCTGGGGCCAACGTC.

As regards this clone: The read ends 3 residues before the CDR3 terminus; that terminus is restored from the germline J gene. The chain links TRBV12-3 or TRBV12-4 to TRBJ2-1, with 9 nucleotides matching TRBD2. The CDR3 loop spans 15 amino acids. Germline trimming cut 2 bases from V and 8 bases from J; bases unmatched to any gene: 7. Partial CDR3 DNA: TGTGCCAGCAGTTTACCGGGACTAGCAAGCGATGAG. Translated: CASSLPGLASDE. The whole CDR3 sequence reads CASSLPGLASDEQFF.

Comments on this clone: The DNA ends 3 residues before the CDR3 does, and the rest of the CDR3 is filled in from the germline J gene. This rearrangement joins TRBV4-2 to TRBJ1-1; D remains unclear. The germline CDR1 and CDR2 sequences are LGHNA and YNFKEQ. Trimming shortened V by 3 bases and J by 0 bases, and 8 bases separated the two germline ends. The CDR3 is 14 amino acids. CDR3 residues: CASSQSAVNTEAFF. CDR3 DNA (partial): TGTGCCAGCAGCCAGTCGGCGGTGAACACTGAA.

Remarks on this clone: The read ends 3 residues shy of where the CDR3 ends; the end is completed using the germline J gene. This chain connects TRBV10-2 to TRBJ2-7; the match to TRBD2 covers 11 bases. CDR3 length: 15 residues. Unmatched junction bases numbered 5, after V lost 7 bases and J lost 0 bases. In germline, CDR1 is WSHSY, CDR2 SAAADI. CDR3 protein: CASKGLAEPSYEQYF. The part of the CDR3 DNA that was read is TGCGCCAGCAAGGGACTAGCGGAGCCCTCCTACGAG.

About this clone: The read gets to within 3 residues of the CDR3 end, and the germline J gene fills in the rest. This chain joins TRBV29-1 and TRBJ2-1; maybe TRBD2 (6 bases). This CDR3 region has 13 residues. The V end lost 7 bases, the J end lost 2 bases, and 12 bases lay between the germline ends. The V gene's germline CDR1 is SQVTM and CDR2 ANQGSEA. The CDR3 bases that were read are TGCAGCGCCCCGGGGGTAACCTACAATGAG. Translation gives CSAPGVTYNE. The complete CDR3 sequence is CSAPGVTYNEQFF.

A remark on this clone: The observed sequence ends 3 residues before the CDR3 terminus, with the missing tail filled in from the germline J gene. The chain joins TRBV20-1 to TRBJ2-1; 9 bases line up with TRBD1. V lost 6 bases, J lost 8 bases, and 14 bases stayed unmatched. The CDR3 has 15 residues. Looked up from germline, CDR1 is DFQATT and CDR2 is SNEGSKA (reference sequence). CDR3 bases read: TGCAGTGCCATCCCGACGGACAGGGGAGTAGATGAG. It specifies CSAIPTDRGVDE. The full CDR3 sequence reads CSAIPTDRGVDEQFF.

Turning to this clone: The observed sequence ends 3 residues before the CDR3 terminus, with the missing tail filled in from the germline J gene. The chain combines TRBV30 with TRBJ2-1, with TRBD1 identical over 7 bases. V lost 3 bases and J lost 9; bases outside the gene matches: 2. Germline values: CDR1 GTSNPN, CDR2 SVGIG (reference sequence). The CDR3 covers 11 residues. The CDR3 protein is CAWSPGGEQFF. CDR3 DNA, as far as it was read: TGTGCCTGGAGCCCAGGGGGTGAG.

The CDR3 sequence: CATSGRTGLNSPLHF. The covered CDR3 bases are TGTGCCACTTCTGGCCGGACAGGGCTGAATTCACCC. V usage is TRBV19 and J usage is TRBJ1-6; 8 bases line up with TRBD1. The sequenced fragment ends 3 residues before the CDR3 boundary, so the rest is inferred from the germline J gene. CDR1 LNHDA and CDR2 SQIVND come from the germline V gene (reference sequence). The length of the CDR3 is 15 residues. V gave up 10 bases and J gave up 7 bases; unmatched junction bases: 12.

As to this clone: The sequenced fragment ends 3 residues before the CDR3 boundary, so the rest is inferred from the germline J gene. The chain is built from TRBV7-2 and TRBJ1-2; 9 bases agree with TRBD1. The CDR3 has 14 residues. The V segment lost 8 bases and the J segment 7 bases; nucleotides outside the gene matches: 11. Germline CDR1 and CDR2: SGHTA and FQGNSA. Partial CDR3 DNA: TGTGCCAGCTTAGGACAGGGGAACGAACGTGGC. Protein sequence: CASLGQGNERG. The CDR3 in full is CASLGQGNERGYTF.

To note about this clone: The read ends 3 residues early relative to the CDR3; the germline J gene fills the gap. The gene calls are TRBV6-1 and TRBJ1-5; 7 bases match TRBD1. CDR3 size: 15 residues. Germline CDR1 is MNHNS and CDR2 is SASEGT. V lost 4 bases, J lost 3 bases, and 6 bases stayed unmatched. The sequenced CDR3 bases are TGTGCCAGCAGTGCCACAGGGGAGCCCAATCAGCCC. This sequence encodes CASSATGEPNQP. The full CDR3 protein reads CASSATGEPNQPQHF.

Notes on this clone: The CDR3 is cut off 3 residues early in the read; its end comes from the germline J gene. The gene calls are TRBV7-2 and TRBJ2-2; D is undetermined. Germline V lookup: CDR1 SGHTA, CDR2 FQGNSA. The CDR3 length is 14 residues. The germline V and J ends were trimmed by 0 bases and 3 bases, with 5 bases remaining between them. The covered CDR3 bases are TGTGCCAGCAGCTTAGCGCAGTACACCGGGGAG. It is translated as CASSLAQYTGE. In full, the CDR3 is CASSLAQYTGELFF.

About this clone: Read coverage stops 3 residues before the CDR3 terminus; the germline J gene supplies the remainder. The V gene is TRBV28, the J gene TRBJ2-5; D is unclear. The germline V gene has CDR1 MDHEN and CDR2 SYDVKM. With 5 bases removed from V and 7 bases from J, the gap between germline ends came to 8 bases. The CDR3 runs to 11 residues. Incomplete CDR3 DNA: TGTGCCAGCAGTATAGAGATGACC. This codes for CASSIEMT. The whole CDR3 sequence is CASSIEMTQYF. Supplemented by reference TRBV28 and TRBJ2-5, the full variable domain reads DVKVTQSSRYLVKRTGEKVFLECVQDMDHENMFWYRQDPGLGLRLIYFSYDVKMKEKGDIPEGYSVSREKKERFSLILESASTNQTSMYLCASSIEMTQYFGPGTRLLVL.

Note on this clone: Coverage ceases 3 residues before the CDR3 finishes, and the germline J gene fills in the end. V is TRBV18 and J is TRBJ1-5; tentative D call: TRBD1 (6 bases). CDR1 and CDR2 (germline): KGHSH, LQKENI. The CDR3 spans 14 residues. Trimming removed 2 bases from V and 6 bases from J, with 11 bases in between. Here the CDR3 reads CASSPSGAGQPQHF. CDR3 DNA, as far as it was read: TGTGCCAGCTCACCATCAGGGGCCGGTCAGCCC.

With respect to this clone: The observed sequence ends 3 residues before the CDR3 terminus, with the missing tail filled in from the germline J gene. The chain carries TRBV30 and TRBJ1-2; maybe TRBD1 (5 bases). Germline lookup yields CDR1 GTSNPN and CDR2 SVGIG (reference sequence). V was cut by 5 bases and J by 7 bases, with 8 bases left in between. The CDR3 has 10 amino acids. The CDR3 protein is CAWGGSGYTF. CDR3 bases read: TGTGCCTGGGGGGGGAGTGGC.

With regard to this clone: The sequenced fragment ends 3 residues before the CDR3 boundary, so the rest is inferred from the germline J gene. The chain uses TRBV19 and TRBJ2-7, with TRBD2 matching 7 bases. V gave up 5 bases and J gave up 4 bases; unmatched junction bases: 5. In germline, CDR1 is LNHDA, CDR2 SQIVND (reference sequence). The CDR3 is 13 residues long. The CDR3 DNA, read in part, is TGTGCCAGTAGTCCCAGCGGGAATTACGAG. Translated: CASSPSGNYE. In full, the CDR3 reads CASSPSGNYEQYF. The full variable domain, rest sourced from reference TRBV19 and TRBJ2-7, is DGGITQSPKYLFRKEGQNVTLSCEQNLNHDAMYWYRQDPGQGLRLIYYSQIVNDFQKGDIAEGYSVSREKKESFPLTVTSAQKNPTAFYLCASSPSGNYEQYFGPGTRLTVT.

In the case of this clone: Coverage ceases 3 residues before the CDR3 finishes, and the germline J gene fills in the end. This sequence joins TRBV18 and TRBJ1-2; no clear D gene. Germline loops: CDR1 KGHSH, CDR2 LQKENI. This CDR3 has 14 residues. V shed 6 bases and J shed 3 bases, with 14 bases lying between them. The CDR3 loop is CASSRGSKDYGYTF. The DNA read from the CDR3 is TGTGCCAGCTCCCGAGGGTCCAAGGACTATGGC.